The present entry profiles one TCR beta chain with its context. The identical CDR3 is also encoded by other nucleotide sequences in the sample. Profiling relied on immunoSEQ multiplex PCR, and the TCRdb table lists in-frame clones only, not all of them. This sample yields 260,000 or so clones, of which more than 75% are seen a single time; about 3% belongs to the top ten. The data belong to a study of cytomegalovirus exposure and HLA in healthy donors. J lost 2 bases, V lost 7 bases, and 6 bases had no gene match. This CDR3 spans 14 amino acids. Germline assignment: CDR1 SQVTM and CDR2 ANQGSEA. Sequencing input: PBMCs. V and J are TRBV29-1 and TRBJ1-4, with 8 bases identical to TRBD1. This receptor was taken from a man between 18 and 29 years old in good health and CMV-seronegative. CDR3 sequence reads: CSAGQGATNEKLFF. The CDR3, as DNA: TGCAGCGCTGGGCAGGGGGCTACTAATGAAAAACTGTTTTTT.